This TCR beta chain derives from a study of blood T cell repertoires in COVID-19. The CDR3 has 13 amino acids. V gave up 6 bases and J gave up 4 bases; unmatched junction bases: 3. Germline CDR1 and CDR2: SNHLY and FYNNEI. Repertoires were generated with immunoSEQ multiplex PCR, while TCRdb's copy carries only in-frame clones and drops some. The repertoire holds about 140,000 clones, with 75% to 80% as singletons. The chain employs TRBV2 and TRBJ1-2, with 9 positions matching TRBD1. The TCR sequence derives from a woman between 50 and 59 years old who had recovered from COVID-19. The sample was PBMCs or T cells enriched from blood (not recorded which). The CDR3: CASSTTGGYGYTF. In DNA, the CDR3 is TGTGCCAGCAGCACGACAGGGGGCTATGGCTACACCTTC.